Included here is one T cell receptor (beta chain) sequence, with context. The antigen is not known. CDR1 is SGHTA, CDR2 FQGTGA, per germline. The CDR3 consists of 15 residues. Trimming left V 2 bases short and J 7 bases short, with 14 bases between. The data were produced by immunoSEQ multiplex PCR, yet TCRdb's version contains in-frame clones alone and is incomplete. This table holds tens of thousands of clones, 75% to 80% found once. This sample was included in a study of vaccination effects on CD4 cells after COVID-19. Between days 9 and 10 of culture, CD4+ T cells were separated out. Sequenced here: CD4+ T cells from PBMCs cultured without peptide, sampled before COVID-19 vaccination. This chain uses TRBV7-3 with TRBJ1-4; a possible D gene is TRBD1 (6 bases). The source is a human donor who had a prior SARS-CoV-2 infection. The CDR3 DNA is TGTGCCAGCAGCTTAGAGAGGGGGGAGGGTGAAAAACTGTTTTTT. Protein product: CASSLERGEGEKLFF.